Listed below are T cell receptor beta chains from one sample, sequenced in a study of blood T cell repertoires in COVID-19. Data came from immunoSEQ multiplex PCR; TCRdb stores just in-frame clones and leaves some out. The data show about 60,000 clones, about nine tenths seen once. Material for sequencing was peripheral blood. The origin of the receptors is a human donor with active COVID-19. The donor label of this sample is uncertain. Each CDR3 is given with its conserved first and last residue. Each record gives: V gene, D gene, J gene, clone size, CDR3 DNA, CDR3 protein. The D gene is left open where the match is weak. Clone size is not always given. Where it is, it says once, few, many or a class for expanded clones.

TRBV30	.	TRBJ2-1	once	TGTGCCTGGAGTTTATACAGGAATAATGAGCAGTTCTTC	CAWSLYRNNEQFF
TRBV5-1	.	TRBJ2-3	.	TGCGCCAGCAGCACCAACACCCCTAGCACAGATACGCAGTATTTT	CASSTNTPSTDTQYF
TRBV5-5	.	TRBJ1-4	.	TGTGCCAGCAGGCAGGGCGCTAATGAAAAACTGTTTTTT	CASRQGANEKLFF
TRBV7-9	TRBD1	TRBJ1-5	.	TGTGCCAGCAGCACAGGGGTCAATCAGCCCCAGCATTTT	CASSTGVNQPQHF
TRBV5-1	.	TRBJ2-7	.	TGCGCCAGCAGCTTGGTTGGCACGGGAGCCTACGAGCAGTACTTC	CASSLVGTGAYEQYF
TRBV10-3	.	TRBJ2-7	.	TGTGCCATCAGTGAGGGACAGTCCTACGAGCAGTACTTC	CAISEGQSYEQYF
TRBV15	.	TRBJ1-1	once	TGTGCCACCAGCAGAAACAGTCCACTGAAAGCTTTCTTT	CATSRNSPLKAFF
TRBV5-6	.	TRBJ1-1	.	TGTGCCAGCAGCTTGGACAGGGCGGGAGCTTTCTTT	CASSLDRAGAFF
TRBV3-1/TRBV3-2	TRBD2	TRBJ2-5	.	TGTGCCAGCAGCAAGGGACTAGCTCAAGAGACCCAGTACTTC	CASSKGLAQETQYF
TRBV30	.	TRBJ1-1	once	TGTGCCTGGGTAGGATATAAGACGGGAGTTGAAGCTTTCTTT	CAWVGYKTGVEAFF
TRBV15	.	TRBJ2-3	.	TGTGCCACCAGCAGAGGGGCAGGGTCTAGCACAGATACGCAGTATTTT	CATSRGAGSSTDTQYF
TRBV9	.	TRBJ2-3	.	TGTGCCAGCAGCGTCAGTGGCACAGATACGCAGTATTTT	CASSVSGTDTQYF
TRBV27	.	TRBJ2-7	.	TGTGCCAGCAGCACTAGATTGAAGCCGGGTCTTTCTGGGTACGAGCAGTACTTC	CASSTRLKPGLSGYEQYF
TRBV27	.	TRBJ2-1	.	TGTGCCAGCAGTTTATATACGGGAGCCCCCTACAATGAGCAGTTCTTC	CASSLYTGAPYNEQFF
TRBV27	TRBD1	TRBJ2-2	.	TGTGCCAGCAGTTTAACAGGGGGCATGATCGGGGAGCTGTTTTTT	CASSLTGGMIGELFF
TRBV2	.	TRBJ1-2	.	TGTGCCAGCAGGACACAGGGCTTCTTGGGTGGCTACACCTTC	CASRTQGFLGGYTF
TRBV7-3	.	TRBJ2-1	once	TGTGCCAGCAGCCCCGCTCCTCGGGACAATGAGCAGTTCTTC	CASSPAPRDNEQFF
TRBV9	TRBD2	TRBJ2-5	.	TGTGCCAGCAGCCCCCGTCCGGGGACTAGCGGGGGGGCTTATGAGACCCAGTACTTC	CASSPRPGTSGGAYETQYF
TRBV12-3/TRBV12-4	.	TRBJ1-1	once	TGTGCCAGCAGTTTTTGGCAGAACACTGAAGCTTTCTTT	CASSFWQNTEAFF
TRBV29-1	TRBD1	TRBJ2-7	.	TGCAGCGTCGGGACAGGGGTTACCTACGAGCAGTACTTC	CSVGTGVTYEQYF